One sample yielded the 27 T cell receptor beta chains listed below, sequenced in a study of blood T cell repertoires in COVID-19. Using immunoSEQ multiplex PCR, the repertoire was profiled, and TCRdb retains in-frame clones only, with some absent. Of roughly 150,000 clones in the sample, about 80% were seen once. Sample: peripheral blood. The source is a human donor in a cohort sampled during active COVID-19.

The rearrangement links TRBV19 to TRBJ1-2, with unresolved D. This CDR3 has 13 residues. V was pared by 3 bases and J by 7 bases, with 12 bases between. CDR1 and CDR2 from the germline V gene are LNHDA and SQIVND (reference sequence). In nucleotides, the CDR3 is TGTGCCAGTAGTATCGGCAGTACGGGTGGCTACACCTTC. Translation: CASSIGSTGGYTF.

The chain recombines TRBV5-1 with TRBJ2-1; the match to TRBD1 covers 7 bases. The ends lost 5 bases at V and 6 bases at J; junction bases unmatched: 8. This CDR3 region has 14 residues. Germline-derived CDR1 and CDR2 are SGHRS and YFSETQ. In DNA form, the CDR3 reads TGCGCCAGCAGGCAGACAGGGACAACCAATGAGCAGTTCTTC. The encoded protein is CASRQTGTTNEQFF.

The V gene is TRBV21-1, the J gene TRBJ2-1; the listed D gene, TRBD2, was not tested against the DNA. TRBV21-1 is classified as a pseudogene. The length of the CDR3 is 14 residues. CDR3 region: CASSRLAEHNEQFF. In DNA, the CDR3 is TGTGCCAGCTCCCGACTAGCGGAGCACAATGAGCAGTTCTTC.

The V gene is TRBV7-8, the J gene TRBJ1-5, with D maybe TRBD1 (5 bases). This CDR3 region has 13 residues. V was pared by 5 bases and J by 3 bases, with 8 bases between. The germline CDR1 and CDR2 sequences are SGHVS and FQNEAQ. CDR3 nucleotides: TGTGCCAGCAGCCGGGACTTCAATCAGCCCCAGCATTTT. The encoded protein is CASSRDFNQPQHF.

This chain uses TRBV21-1 with TRBJ2-7; the table's D call of TRBD1 was not tested on the DNA. TRBV21-1 is a pseudogene locus. The CDR3 covers 14 residues. The CDR3 coding sequence is TGTGCCAGCAGCAAAGGGACACGATCCTACGAGCAGTACGTC. Protein product: CASSKGTRSYEQYV.

This rearrangement joins TRBV6-5 to TRBJ1-1; TRBD1 is a possible D gene (6 bases). This CDR3 contains 15 residues. Germline V gene sequence: CDR1 MNHEY, CDR2 SVGAGI. Trimming took 8 bases from V and 1 from J, leaving 17 bases between them. For the CDR3, the DNA is TGTGCCAGCCGGAAGCGGGGGGCAGGGAACACTGAAGCTTTCTTT. The encoded protein is CASRKRGAGNTEAFF.

The genes are TRBV6-2 or TRBV6-3 and TRBJ1-5, with a tentative D call TRBD1 (6 bases). Germline V gene data show CDR1 as MNHEY and CDR2 as SVGEGT. V was pared by 0 bases and J by 4 bases, with 10 bases between. The CDR3 sequence is 15 residues long. CDR3 nucleotide sequence: TGTGCCAGCAGTTACTCCCGGACAGAAAATCAGCCCCAGCATTTT. It is translated as CASSYSRTENQPQHF.

The rearrangement uses TRBV28 and TRBJ1-2; maybe TRBD1 (5 bases). Germline V gene lookup returns CDR1 MDHEN and CDR2 SYDVKM. V was cut by 5 bases and J by 7 bases, with 17 bases left in between. This CDR3 is 14 amino acids long. CDR3 bases: TGTGCCAGCAGTCCAGGACATAGAGGCAGTGGCTACACCTTC. It translates to CASSPGHRGSGYTF.

This chain connects TRBV4-2 to TRBJ2-5; D not resolved. There are 14 residues in the CDR3. Trimming took 0 bases from V and 7 from J, leaving 12 bases between them. Per germline, CDR1 LGHNA and CDR2 YNFKEQ. The chain's CDR3 is CASSQDYRSGTQYF. CDR3 DNA: TGTGCCAGCAGCCAAGATTATAGATCCGGGACCCAGTACTTC.

The chain joins TRBV19 to TRBJ1-1; 9 bases agree with TRBD1. The CDR3 covers 13 residues. Germline CDR1 LNHDA, CDR2 SQIVND (reference sequence). Losses at the gene ends were 6 bases for V and 7 bases for J; bases not matched to a gene: 6. The CDR3 loop reads CASRTGQGSEAFF. Here the CDR3 DNA reads TGTGCCAGTAGGACCGGACAGGGGAGTGAAGCTTTCTTT.

This chain joins TRBV27 and TRBJ1-2, with TRBD1 matching over 7 bases. This CDR3 contains 13 residues. V was pared by 6 bases and J by 8 bases, with 9 bases of the junction left unmatched. Germline CDR1 MNHEY, CDR2 SMNVEV (reference sequence). CDR3 residues: CASSLGGGEGYTF. The CDR3 nucleotides are TGTGCCAGCAGCTTAGGGGGCGGAGAGGGCTACACCTTC.

The rearrangement uses TRBV6-5 and TRBJ1-2; 10 nucleotides match TRBD1. This CDR3 is 13 amino acids long. The ends lost 8 bases at V and 7 bases at J; junction bases unmatched: 7. Germline CDR1 is MNHEY and CDR2 is SVGAGI. CDR3 bases: TGTGCCAGCGGGGACAGGGGCTTATCTGGCTACACCTTC. This sequence encodes CASGDRGLSGYTF.

V is TRBV4-2 and J is TRBJ1-6, with a tentative D call TRBD1 (6 bases). Trimming pared 0 bases from V and 7 bases from J, leaving 13 bases between. CDR3 length: 16 amino acids. CDR1 and CDR2 (germline): LGHNA, YNFKEQ. The CDR3 coding sequence is TGTGCCAGCAGCCAAGAACAGAGGGGGTACAATTCACCCCTCCACTTT. Translated, it gives CASSQEQRGYNSPLHF.

V gene TRBV11-2 combines with J gene TRBJ2-5, with D maybe TRBD2 (6 bases). V was shortened by 3 bases and J by 2 bases, with 13 bases between the two germline ends. The germline CDR1 and CDR2 sequences are SGHAT and FQNNGV. This CDR3 is built from 15 residues. The CDR3 here is CASSFISAGQETQYF. The CDR3 nucleotides are TGTGCCAGCAGCTTCATTAGCGCGGGACAAGAGACCCAGTACTTC.

The chain combines TRBV30 with TRBJ1-6; TRBD1 matches 9 bases. Germline V CDR1 and CDR2: GTSNPN, SVGIG (reference sequence). V gave up 6 bases and J gave up 7 bases; unmatched junction bases: 4. The CDR3 runs 13 residues. CDR3 nucleotide sequence: TGTGCCTGCCAAGGGACAGGGAATTCACCCCTCCACTTT. Translating gives CACQGTGNSPLHF.

Details on this clone: The junction departs from germline at one end; a sequencing error may be responsible. The V and J genes are TRBV7-9 and TRBJ2-5; 7 nucleotides match TRBD2. CDR3 length equals 14 residues. CDR1 and CDR2 from the germline V gene are SEHNR and FQNEAQ (reference sequence). CDR3 bases: TGTGCCAGCAGTTTAGCGGGCCTCCAAGAGACCCAGTACTTC. Its translation is CASSLAGLQETQYF.

The rearrangement joins TRBV3-1 (or the pseudogene TRBV3-2) to TRBJ1-6, with TRBD1 matching 7 bases. Germline assignment: CDR1 LGHDT and CDR2 YNNKEL (reference sequence). The CDR3 has 14 residues. Germline trimming cut 6 bases from V and 7 bases from J; bases unmatched to any gene: 6. CDR3 DNA sequence: TGTGCCAGCAGACTAGGGACAGAGAATTCACCCCTCCACTTT. Residues: CASRLGTENSPLHF.

The genes are TRBV6-6 and TRBJ1-2, with TRBD1 identical over 8 bases. CDR3 length: 14 amino acids. Germline V gives CDR1 MNHNY, CDR2 SVGAGI (reference sequence). V gave up 6 bases and J gave up 1 base; unmatched junction bases: 4. The CDR3 DNA reads TGTGCCAGCAGCCCGGACAGGGTTAACTATGGCTACACCTTC. It is translated as CASSPDRVNYGYTF.

This clone was counted once. Other DNA sequences within the sample encode an identical CDR3. DNA for the CDR3: TGTGCCAGCAGTTTGCGGGAGGGTACCGGGGAGCTGTTTTTT. Its protein product is CASSLREGTGELFF. The chain recombines TRBV27 with TRBJ2-2; 9 bases line up with TRBD2. V was clipped by 3 bases and J by 5 bases; unmatched bases: 1. Per germline, CDR1 MNHEY and CDR2 SMNVEV (reference sequence). The CDR3 totals 14 residues.

The gene calls are TRBV5-6 and TRBJ1-2, with D unresolved. V was pared by 2 bases and J by 0 bases, with 8 bases between. The length of the CDR3 is 14 residues. CDR1 is SGHDT and CDR2 is YYEEEE in the germline V gene. For the CDR3, the DNA is TGTGCCAGCAGCTTCGGTTTAGCTAACTATGGCTACACCTTC. As protein: CASSFGLANYGYTF.

The genes are TRBV6-5 and TRBJ1-4, with D possibly matching TRBD1 (6 bases). The CDR3 is 14 amino acids. CDR1 MNHEY and CDR2 SVGAGI come from the germline V gene. Trimming took off 6 bases at V and 3 bases at J, with 11 bases between the two ends. The DNA for the CDR3 is TGTGCCAGCAGCCCGGACAGAGCTAATGAAAAACTGTTTTTT. It translates to CASSPDRANEKLFF.

The V and J genes are TRBV11-2 and TRBJ1-2; 8 nucleotides match TRBD1. Germline CDR1 reads SGHAT; CDR2 reads FQNNGV. The length of the CDR3 is 14 residues. J lost 8 bases, V lost 2 bases, and 7 bases had no gene match. CDR3 coding DNA: TGTGCCAGCAGCTTACAGGACAGGGTCCGAGGCTACACCTTC. It translates to CASSLQDRVRGYTF.

The J gene is TRBJ2-3, the V gene TRBV10-3, with D possibly TRBD2 on 5 matching bases. Germline CDR1 is ENHRY and CDR2 is SYGVKD. V lost 10 bases to trimming and J lost 0 bases, with 11 bases between them. The CDR3 contains 13 residues. The CDR3 protein is CASNRESTDTQYF. In DNA, the CDR3 is TGTGCCAGCAACCGGGAAAGCACAGATACGCAGTATTTT.

The V and J genes are TRBV7-8 and TRBJ1-5; 8 bases fit TRBD1. The CDR3 length is 18 residues. The V and J ends lost 1 base and 2 bases, in that order; junction bases with no gene match: 10. Germline CDR1 reads SGHVS; CDR2 reads FQNEAQ. For the CDR3, the DNA is TGTGCCAGCAGCTTAGAATGGAGAGACAGGGGTGGCAATCAGCCCCAGCATTTT. Its translation is CASSLEWRDRGGNQPQHF.

The genes are TRBV7-9 and TRBJ2-2; tentative D call: TRBD1 (7 bases). The CDR3 has 13 amino acids. Germline assignment: CDR1 SEHNR and CDR2 FQNEAQ (reference sequence). V was trimmed by 6 bases and J by 7 bases, leaving 12 bases between them. CDR3: CASRSGGGGELFF. The CDR3 DNA reads TGTGCCAGCAGATCAGGGGGAGGCGGGGAGCTGTTTTTT.

V is TRBV7-2 and J is TRBJ2-5; 7 bases match TRBD2. The V gene's germline CDR1 is SGHTA and CDR2 FQGNSA. V was clipped by 8 bases and J by 2 bases; unmatched bases: 11. The CDR3 is made up of 15 amino acids. CDR3 sequence: CASGPRAGDQETQYF. CDR3 in DNA: TGTGCCAGCGGACCCCGTGCGGGGGATCAAGAGACCCAGTACTTC.

The V gene is TRBV6-2 or TRBV6-3, the J gene TRBJ1-1; D remains ambiguous. This CDR3 comprises 13 residues. CDR1 is MNHEY and CDR2 is SVGEGT in the germline V gene. Trimming left V 6 bases short and J 3 bases short, with 11 bases between. The CDR3 coding sequence is TGTGCCAGCAGCCTCGACACCTACACTGAAGCTTTCTTT. It is translated as CASSLDTYTEAFF.